This T cell receptor (beta chain) came from a study of early T cells in non-severe SARS-CoV-2 infection (dated by TCRdb to the early 2020s). General notes on the study: TCR sequencing used bulk RNA from unsorted whole blood, so alpha and beta chains could not be paired.

The germline V gene sets CDR1 to SGHTA and CDR2 to FQGTGA. The CDR3 runs 13 amino acids, cysteine and phenylalanine included. The kept DNA is CDR3 alone, 39 bases in frame from the first base. Trimming takes 4 bases from V and 8 bases from J, and the germline ends sit 12 bases apart. Results and caveats for the whole study, not just this receptor: VDJdb matching was skewed toward anti-spike CD8 responses and likely underestimated virus-specific expansions, missing private and CD4 specificities.

Set within a cohort of healthcare workers in London, UK, this nested case-control study involved weekly PCR testing of nasopharyngeal swabs along with blood sampling. Between 23 and 31 March 2020, the week of the UK lockdown, healthcare workers were enrolled and then followed up weekly for as long as 16 weeks. The library came from 5' RACE. The sequencer listed for this sample is NextSeq 500. To correct for sequencing error and PCR bias, the TCR library protocol tagged individual cDNA molecules with unique molecular identifiers. Sequencing covered both TCR alpha and beta chains, and within each sample the abundances of alpha and beta sequences were tightly co-correlated. The study's processing was this. V gene, J gene and CDR3 annotation of TCR sequences was performed with Decombinator V4. TCRs were defined as expanded if a significant change between any two time points was detected under a Poisson model with p below 0.0001. TCR abundances were normalised to the total number of TCRs sequenced in each sample and reported as counts per million. MAIT TCRs were defined by TRAV1-2 paired with TRAJ12, TRAJ20 or TRAJ33, and iNKT TCRs by TRAV10 paired with TRAJ18. VDJdb, accessed 1 November 2021, was searched for CMV, EBV and SARS-CoV-2 annotated TCRs, with TCRs annotated for multiple antigens excluded. TCRdb passed the public sequencing reads through fastp at Q25 and MiXCR, retaining productive beta sequences. CDR3 protein duplicates are merged, each entry listing the most common genes and DNA. The V and J calls shown here were made by TCRdb, not taken from the authors' results. The sample records about 83,000 distinct CDR3 sequences, roughly 12% of which are singletons. The top ten hold just over 6.5% of the sample.

This clonotype was found many times. Its recognized antigen is unknown. Per-base quality was not reported, and no clone a single base away is much larger than it. The specimen sequenced was whole blood. This clonotype was obtained from an adult who was a healthcare worker with PCR-confirmed SARS-CoV-2 infection or an uninfected control (not recorded which). The chain couples TRBV7-3 to TRBJ2-1; the D gene cannot be resolved reliably. The CDR3 sequence is CASSSDSPHEQFF. The DNA reads as follows: TGTGCCAGCAGCTCAGACTCTCCCCATGAGCAGTTCTTC.